This TCR beta chain was sequenced in a study of blood T cell repertoires in COVID-19. Across the study: Some COVID-19 samples were acute and others convalescent; all came from the United States, Italy and Spain. Nucleic acid was either cDNA or gDNA, and it came from T cells, B-cell-depleted T cells, or PBMCs.

Between the trimmed V and J ends, which lost 4 bases and 9 bases, there was a span of 13 bases. Germline V gene sequence: CDR1 SNHLY, CDR2 FYNNEI. The CDR3 totals 12 residues. As handled by the study authors: Reference gene primers were amplified, and this amplification served to estimate nucleated cell counts. The data were produced by immunoSEQ multiplex PCR, yet TCRdb's version contains in-frame clones alone and is incomplete. That table gives V, J and clone size, and the DNA gave D and trimming. The table lists 120,000 or so clones, approximately 90% of them singletons. The sequence was collected from a man aged 50 to 60 with acute or convalescent COVID-19. The chain joins TRBV2 to TRBJ2-7; D perhaps matches TRBD2 (5 bases). Sequenced material: peripheral blood. CDR3 residues: CASSVLSEGQYF. The CDR3, as DNA: TGTGCCAGCAGTGTTTTGTCTGAGGGGCAGTACTTC.